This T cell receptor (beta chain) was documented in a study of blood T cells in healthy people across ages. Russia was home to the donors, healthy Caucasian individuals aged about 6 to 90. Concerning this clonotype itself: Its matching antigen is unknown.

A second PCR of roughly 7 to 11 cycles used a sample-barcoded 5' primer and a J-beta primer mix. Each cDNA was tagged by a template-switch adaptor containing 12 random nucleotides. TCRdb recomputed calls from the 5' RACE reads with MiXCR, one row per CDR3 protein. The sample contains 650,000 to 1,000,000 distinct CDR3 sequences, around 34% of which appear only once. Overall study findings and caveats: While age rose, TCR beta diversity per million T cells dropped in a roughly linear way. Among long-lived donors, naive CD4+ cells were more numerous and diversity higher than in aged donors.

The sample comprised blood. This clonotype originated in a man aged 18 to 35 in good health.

The CDR3 nucleotides read TGTGCCAGCAGCCAAGTTGACGGAAACACCATATATTTT. Translated: CASSQVDGNTIYF. V usage is TRBV3-1 and J usage is TRBJ1-3; D not resolved. The V end lost 1 base, the J end lost 4 bases, and 5 bases lay between the germline ends. Germline CDR1 and CDR2: LGHDT and YNNKEL (reference sequence). This CDR3 spans 13 amino acids. Full variable domain (missing parts from reference TRBV3-1 and TRBJ1-3): DTAVSQTPKYLVTQMGNDKSIKCEQNLGHDTMYWYKQDSKKFLKIMFSYNNKELIINETVPNRFSPKSPDKAHLNLHINSLELGDSAVYFCASSQVDGNTIYFGEGSWLTVV.